This T cell receptor beta chain was recorded in a study of T-cell memory formation after mild COVID-19. For the study at large: TCR clusters largely stayed donor specific.

Study outcomes and limitations: CD4+ bias marked clones expanding day 15 to 37, unlike balanced contracting clones. Specificity for SARS-CoV-2 was not confirmed among the second-wave clones peaking on day 37. Mostly located in CM and EM were contracting CD4+ clones, with contracting CD8+ clones located in EMRA.

TCRdb recomputed calls from the 5' RACE reads with MiXCR, one row per CDR3 protein. The sample lists about 560,000 distinct CDR3 sequences; about a fifth were seen once. Germline assignment: CDR1 MNHEY and CDR2 SVGAGI. CDR3 length: 14 amino acids. The J segment lost 3 bases and the V segment lost 6 bases, leaving 6 bases of the junction unmatched. This clonotype occurred a few times. Its antigen is still unknown. Material: PBMCs or a T cell subset sorted from them (not recorded which). This TCR derives from an adult woman who had mild COVID-19 (a few samples of this study predate the infection). Cell type and time point are not known. The V gene is TRBV6-5, the J gene TRBJ1-2, with 8 bases matching TRBD1. CDR3 in amino acids: CASRLQGDDYGYTF. In nucleotides, the CDR3 is TGTGCCAGCAGGCTACAGGGGGACGACTATGGCTACACCTTC.